Each of the 8 T cell receptor beta chains below was sequenced from the same sample in a study of Ad26.COV2.S vaccination and SARS-CoV-2 variants. Clones were sequenced by immunoSEQ multiplex PCR, and TCRdb holds only the in-frame ones, with some missing. The data contain about 94,000 clones, 82% of them singletons. The sample was peripheral blood, taken after recovery from COVID-19. Receptors originate from a human donor who had recovered from COVID-19.

This clone was detected only once. Germline and junction disagree at one end, which may indicate a read error. The V and J genes are TRBV11-2 and TRBJ1-2; 7 nucleotides line up with TRBD1. The CDR3 runs to 14 residues. The germline CDR1 and CDR2 sequences are SGHAT and FQNNGV. The CDR3 reads CASSLGGPLYGYTF. The DNA for the CDR3 is TGTGCCAGCAGTTTAGGGGGCCCGCTCTATGGCTACACCTTC.

This clone appeared a few times. The chain recombines TRBV3-1 (or the pseudogene TRBV3-2) with TRBJ1-5, with D hard to call. The CDR3 has 14 residues. Germline-derived CDR1 and CDR2 are LGHDT and YNNKEL (reference sequence). V lost 0 bases, J lost 3 bases, and 6 bases lay in between. The CDR3 spells CASSQEGPNQPQHF. The CDR3 nucleotides read TGTGCCAGCAGCCAAGAAGGCCCCAATCAGCCCCAGCATTTT.

J is TRBJ1-2 and V is TRBV28; perhaps TRBD1 as D (6 bases). The CDR3 loop spans 15 amino acids. Germline CDR1 reads MDHEN; CDR2 reads SYDVKM. Trimming took 5 bases from V and 4 from J, leaving 17 bases between them. For the CDR3, the DNA is TGTGCCAGCAGTCCCTCCCACAGGGCCCTCTATGGCTACACCTTC. Amino acids: CASSPSHRALYGYTF.

V usage is TRBV9 and J usage is TRBJ2-5; TRBD2 aligns across 7 bases. The length of the CDR3 is 15 residues. Losses at the gene ends were 2 bases for V and 2 bases for J; bases not matched to a gene: 6. From germline, CDR1 is SGDLS and CDR2 YYNGEE. CDR3 amino acids: CASSVPVGGQETQYF. CDR3 coding DNA: TGTGCCAGCAGCGTCCCGGTGGGGGGGCAAGAGACCCAGTACTTC. Supplemented by reference TRBV9 and TRBJ2-5, the full variable domain reads DSGVTQTPKHLITATGQRVTLRCSPRSGDLSVYWYQQSLDQGLQFLIQYYNGEERAKGNILERFSAQQFPDLHSELNLSSLELGDSALYFCASSVPVGGQETQYFGPGTRLLVL.

The V call is TRBV10-3, the J call TRBJ1-6; no firm D call. Trimming left V 2 bases short and J 1 base short, with 6 bases between. The CDR3 totals 15 residues. Germline V CDR1 and CDR2: ENHRY, SYGVKD. The CDR3 reads CAISEAGSYNSPLHF. In DNA, the CDR3 is TGTGCCATCAGTGAGGCCGGTTCCTATAATTCACCCCTCCACTTT.

The rearrangement uses TRBV5-5 and TRBJ1-1; possible D gene TRBD1, 6 bases. This CDR3 comprises 15 residues. V lost 4 bases to trimming and J lost 2 bases, with 15 bases between them. Germline V gene data show CDR1 as SGHKS and CDR2 as YYEKEE (reference sequence). The CDR3 region has the DNA TGTGCCAGCAGCGCGACAGGATTCCGTAACACTGAAGCTTTCTTT. Its protein product is CASSATGFRNTEAFF.

The rearrangement uses TRBV12-2 and TRBJ2-1; TRBD2 was called by the table and not checked on the DNA. TRBV12-2 is shown as a pseudogene. CDR3 size: 15 residues. The DNA for the CDR3 is TGTGCAAGTCGCTTAACTGGACTCTCCTACAATGAGCAGTTCTTC. Translation gives CASRLTGLSYNEQFF.

The chain employs TRBV11-2 and TRBJ2-3; 15 nucleotides match TRBD2. CDR1 is SGHAT, CDR2 FQNNGV, per germline. V was clipped by 4 bases and J by 6 bases; unmatched bases: 8. CDR3 size: 17 residues. Here the CDR3 reads CASSSWTSGRAWDTQYF. The CDR3 region has the DNA TGTGCCAGCAGCTCCTGGACTAGCGGGAGGGCCTGGGATACGCAGTATTTT.